This entry lists 25 T cell receptor beta chains sequenced from one sample in a study of OX40 agonist ivuxolimab in advanced cancers. The table came from immunoSEQ multiplex PCR; TCRdb's copy has only in-frame clones and leaves some out. The profile covers approximately 70,000 clones, with approximately 88% appearing a single time and roughly 0.77% taken by the ten largest. The source material was CD4+ or CD8+ T cells sorted from blood, sampled in a trial of the OX40 agonist ivuxolimab. The origin of the receptors is an adult with an advanced solid tumor such as melanoma, head and neck, liver or kidney cancer.

This clone was detected only once. The chain carries TRBV2 and TRBJ2-3, with D hard to call. Trimming cost V 8 bases and J 2 bases, with 8 bases left between them. CDR3 length: 12 residues. Per germline, CDR1 SNHLY and CDR2 FYNNEI. The CDR3 DNA reads as TGTGCCAGCCGACGGTCCACAGATACGCAGTATTTT. Protein product: CASRRSTDTQYF.

The chain joins TRBV11-3 to TRBJ2-3; 10 positions agree with TRBD2. The CDR3 sequence is 15 residues long. The ends lost 5 bases at V and 0 bases at J; junction bases unmatched: 2. CDR1 is SGHNT, CDR2 YENEEA, per germline. The CDR3 coding sequence is TGTGCCAGCAGCGCGACTAGCGGGAGCACAGATACGCAGTATTTT. It yields the protein CASSATSGSTDTQYF.

This clone was counted only a few times. The genes are TRBV18 and TRBJ1-4; D remains ambiguous. Trimming took off 2 bases at V and 4 bases at J, with 5 bases between the two ends. The germline CDR1 and CDR2 sequences are KGHSH and LQKENI. CDR3 length: 13 amino acids. The CDR3 sequence is CASSPNSNEKLFF. CDR3 DNA: TGTGCCAGCTCACCAAACAGTAATGAAAAACTGTTTTTT.

This sequence joins TRBV28 and TRBJ2-1; 8 nucleotides align to TRBD1. Germline V gives CDR1 MDHEN, CDR2 SYDVKM. The V segment lost 8 bases and the J segment 8 bases; nucleotides outside the gene matches: 11. The CDR3 runs 14 residues. CDR3 sequence (DNA): TGTGCCAGCTATACGAGGGCAGGGGGCGATGAGCAGTTCTTC. Residues: CASYTRAGGDEQFF.

This chain links TRBV27 with TRBJ2-4; D remains ambiguous. Trimming shortened V by 3 bases and J by 3 bases, and 15 bases separated the two germline ends. Germline V lookup: CDR1 MNHEY, CDR2 SMNVEV (reference sequence). CDR3 length equals 16 residues. The CDR3 loop reads CASSLAKGSGKNIQYF. DNA for the CDR3: TGTGCCAGCAGTTTGGCAAAAGGGTCGGGCAAAAACATTCAGTACTTC.

The chain uses TRBV2 and TRBJ2-1, with 8 bases fitting TRBD1. Unmatched junction bases numbered 8, after V lost 8 bases and J lost 8 bases. The V gene's germline CDR1 is SNHLY and CDR2 FYNNEI. The length of the CDR3 is 13 residues. The chain's CDR3 is CASEGRGQDEQFF. The CDR3 DNA reads TGTGCCAGCGAAGGCAGGGGGCAGGATGAGCAGTTCTTC.

The rearrangement joins TRBV7-3 to TRBJ2-2; the match to TRBD1 covers 7 bases. The CDR3 runs 13 residues. CDR1 and CDR2 from the germline V gene are SGHTA and FQGTGA. After removal of 5 bases from V and 8 bases from J, the junction contained 5 bases not matched to a gene. CDR3 in amino acids: CASSPDREGELFF. CDR3 DNA: TGTGCCAGCAGCCCCGACAGGGAAGGGGAGCTGTTTTTT.

CDR3 region: CASSRQGSVYGYTF. The CDR3, as DNA: TGTGCCAGTAGTCGACAGGGCAGCGTCTATGGCTACACCTTC. The rearrangement uses TRBV19 and TRBJ1-2; the match to TRBD1 covers 7 bases. The CDR3 covers 14 residues. Per germline, CDR1 LNHDA and CDR2 SQIVND (reference sequence). The junction had 7 bases not matched to a gene; V was cut back by 5 bases and J by 4 bases.

This chain uses TRBV27 with TRBJ2-3, with D perhaps given as TRBD1 or TRBD2 (5 bases each). Germline CDR1 and CDR2: MNHEY and SMNVEV (reference sequence). The CDR3 is 14 amino acids. Trimming removed 1 base from V and 2 bases from J, with 7 bases in between. The CDR3 region has the DNA TGTGCCAGCAGTTTATGGGGGAACACAGATACGCAGTATTTT. As protein: CASSLWGNTDTQYF.

The count of this clone is one. The CDR3 DNA reads TGTGCCAGCAGCTACAGACAGGGGGCGAACACTGAAGCTTTCTTT. It specifies CASSYRQGANTEAFF. This chain links TRBV7-9 with TRBJ1-1; TRBD1 agrees at 10 bases. This CDR3 has 15 residues. With V trimmed by 4 bases and J by 1 base, 3 bases remained unmatched. Germline CDR1 and CDR2: SEHNR and FQNEAQ (reference sequence).

The rearrangement joins TRBV5-1 to TRBJ2-3; possibly TRBD1 for D (6 bases). The CDR3 spans 15 residues. The germline V and J ends were trimmed by 4 bases and 1 base, with 13 bases remaining between them. Germline V gene data show CDR1 as SGHRS and CDR2 as YFSETQ. The CDR3 protein is CASSHSGVGTDTQYF. Here the CDR3 DNA reads TGCGCCAGCAGCCACTCAGGGGTGGGCACAGATACGCAGTATTTT. The whole variable domain, filled in from reference TRBV5-1 and TRBJ2-3, reads KAGVTQTPRYLIKTRGQQVTLSCSPISGHRSVSWYQQTPGQGLQFLFEYFSETQRNKGNFPGRFSGRQFSNSRSEMNVSTLELGDSALYLCASSHSGVGTDTQYFGPGTRLTVL.

The V call is TRBV2, the J call TRBJ2-4; D is possibly TRBD1 or TRBD2 (5 bases each). V dropped 8 bases and J dropped 2 bases, with 16 bases sitting between them. In germline, CDR1 is SNHLY, CDR2 FYNNEI. This CDR3 is built from 15 residues. As DNA, the CDR3 is TGTGCCAGCGCAGGGACGGTGACTACCAAAAACATTCAGTACTTC. Its translation is CASAGTVTTKNIQYF.

This sequence joins TRBV27 and TRBJ1-5; D uncertain. Looked up from germline, CDR1 is MNHEY and CDR2 is SMNVEV (reference sequence). The CDR3 loop spans 14 amino acids. Deletions cut 2 bases from V and 7 bases from J, with 12 bases between. CDR3 region: CASSLRGGQQPQHF. In DNA form, the CDR3 reads TGTGCCAGCAGTTTACGGGGAGGGCAACAGCCCCAGCATTTT.

This chain uses TRBV19 with TRBJ1-1; 10 positions agree with TRBD1. V lost 5 bases to trimming and J lost 4 bases; unmatched junction nucleotides: 7. CDR3 size: 15 residues. CDR1 LNHDA and CDR2 SQIVND come from the germline V gene (reference sequence). This CDR3 reads CASSAGGQGFTEAFF. CDR3 nucleotide sequence: TGTGCCAGTAGTGCTGGGGGACAGGGGTTCACTGAAGCTTTCTTT.

J is TRBJ2-1 and V is TRBV28; 10 bases agree with TRBD2. The CDR3 is 16 residues long. Germline CDR1 is MDHEN and CDR2 is SYDVKM. V dropped 5 bases and J dropped 4; count of bases not matched to a gene: 8. The chain's CDR3 is CASSPLSGGVYNEQFF. The CDR3 bases are TGTGCCAGCAGTCCTCTCAGCGGGGGGGTATACAATGAGCAGTTCTTC.

The chain has TRBV2 and TRBJ2-2, with D possibly matching TRBD2 (5 bases). The CDR3 is 15 residues long. The germline V and J ends were trimmed by 7 bases and 1 base, with 13 bases remaining between them. The germline V gene has CDR1 SNHLY and CDR2 FYNNEI. CDR3 region: CASTRDYLNTGELFF. In DNA form, the CDR3 reads TGTGCCAGCACCAGAGACTACCTGAACACCGGGGAGCTGTTTTTT.

The chain is built from TRBV5-1 and TRBJ2-5, with 11 bases matching TRBD1. The last part of the DNA fits TRBJ2-7 better; the J call may be wrong. Germline V gives CDR1 SGHRS, CDR2 YFSETQ. The CDR3 runs to 15 residues. The CDR3 sequence is CASSWDRGASYEQYF. The CDR3 DNA sequence: TGCGCCAGCAGTTGGGACAGGGGGGCCAGCTACGAGCAGTACTTC.

This chain joins TRBV7-6 and TRBJ1-5; 8 bases map to TRBD1. V lost 5 bases to trimming and J lost 4 bases; unmatched junction nucleotides: 7. The CDR3 contains 15 residues. Germline lookup yields CDR1 SGHVS and CDR2 FNYEAQ. The DNA of the CDR3 is TGTGCCAGCAGCCCAGGACAGGGCCGGAATCAGCCCCAGCATTTT. It is translated as CASSPGQGRNQPQHF.

The chain recombines TRBV7-9 with TRBJ1-2; 7 nucleotides agree with TRBD1. V shed 7 bases and J 0 bases; nucleotides not matched to a gene: 11. The CDR3 has 16 amino acids. The germline V gene has CDR1 SEHNR and CDR2 FQNEAQ (reference sequence). The CDR3 region is CASTNQEGATNYGYTF. DNA for the CDR3: TGTGCCAGCACAAACCAGGAGGGGGCGACTAACTATGGCTACACCTTC.

The rearrangement joins TRBV5-1 to TRBJ1-4; 8 bases fit TRBD1. V shed 4 bases and J 7 bases; nucleotides not matched to a gene: 6. The germline gives CDR1 SGHRS, CDR2 YFSETQ. This CDR3 comprises 14 residues. The CDR3 loop is CASSTGQGFEKLFF. CDR3 coding DNA: TGCGCCAGCAGCACAGGACAGGGTTTTGAAAAACTGTTTTTT.

The rearrangement uses TRBV5-1 and TRBJ2-7, with TRBD1 matching over 11 bases. V shed 2 bases and J 6 bases; nucleotides not matched to a gene: 7. CDR1 and CDR2 (germline): SGHRS, YFSETQ. The CDR3 extends over 15 amino acids. The CDR3 sequence is CASSLGRDRGTEQYF. The CDR3, as DNA: TGCGCCAGCAGCTTAGGCCGGGACAGGGGGACCGAGCAGTACTTC.

This clone has a handful of counts. The V gene is TRBV28, the J gene TRBJ1-5; 7 nucleotides agree with TRBD1. After removal of 7 bases from V and 6 bases from J, the junction contained 6 bases not matched to a gene. This CDR3 contains 13 residues. Germline CDR1 is MDHEN and CDR2 is SYDVKM. The CDR3, as DNA: TGTGCCAGCAACCTACAGGGGACTCAGCCCCAGCATTTT. It codes for CASNLQGTQPQHF.

This chain uses TRBV6-5 with TRBJ2-2; 12 nucleotides match TRBD2. The V gene's germline CDR1 is MNHEY and CDR2 SVGAGI. Trimming at V came to 5 bases and at J to 7 bases, leaving 5 bases not matched to a gene. The CDR3 length is 15 residues. The CDR3 DNA sequence: TGTGCCAGCAGTCGGACTAGCGGGGTAATCGGGGAGCTGTTTTTT. Translating gives CASSRTSGVIGELFF.

The gene calls are TRBV7-8 and TRBJ2-3, with a possible D match to TRBD1 (5 bases). This CDR3 region has 11 residues. CDR1 and CDR2 from the germline V gene are SGHVS and FQNEAQ. V shed 5 bases and J shed 11 bases, with 11 bases lying between them. CDR3 protein: CASSGQGVQYF. The CDR3 DNA reads as TGTGCCAGCAGCGGACAAGGCGTGCAGTATTTT.

The rearrangement uses TRBV28 and TRBJ1-5; D might be TRBD1 (6 bases). The CDR3 length is 14 residues. V lost 7 bases to trimming and J lost 7 bases, with 17 bases between them. Per the germline V gene, CDR1 is MDHEN and CDR2 is SYDVKM. CDR3 DNA: TGTGCCAGCACCATCCGGACAGCGGGCCAGCCCCAGCATTTT. It is translated as CASTIRTAGQPQHF.